This entry lists 22 T cell receptor beta chains sequenced from one sample in a study of shared clonotypes between healthy human individuals. This table comes from immunoSEQ multiplex PCR, and its TCRdb copy is limited to in-frame clones, with some not included. Of more than 900,000 clones listed, 75% to 80% were seen once; the top ten hold 0.6% to 0.75%. Specimen: memory CD4+ T cells from PBMCs. The sample's subset: CD45RA-negative fraction. The receptors were gathered from a young man in good health. Some clones in this sample may be carry-over from other donors' samples.

Points on this clone: Within the sample, other DNA sequences also encode this same CDR3. The chain uses TRBV29-1 and TRBJ2-1; TRBD1 aligns across 8 bases. Germline values: CDR1 SQVTM, CDR2 ANQGSEA. Losses at the gene ends were 7 bases for V and 7 bases for J; bases not matched to a gene: 3. This CDR3 spans 11 amino acids. Here the CDR3 reads CSGNRGNEQFF. The CDR3 bases are TGCAGCGGCAACAGGGGGAATGAGCAGTTCTTC.

The chain joins TRBV4-1 to TRBJ1-1, with D unresolved. Trimming took 5 bases from V and 0 from J, leaving 10 bases between them. CDR1 and CDR2 from the germline V gene are MGHRA and YSYEKL. CDR3 length: 14 residues. CDR3 region: CASSFGGLNTEAFF. As DNA, the CDR3 is TGCGCCAGCAGCTTCGGCGGGTTGAACACTGAAGCTTTCTTT.

Of note for this clone: Other DNA sequences of this sample code for an identical CDR3. The chain joins TRBV28 to TRBJ1-2; D remains ambiguous. Germline values: CDR1 MDHEN, CDR2 SYDVKM. Between the trimmed V and J ends, which lost 2 bases and 2 bases, there was a span of 6 bases. This CDR3 is built from 13 residues. CDR3 bases: TGTGCCAGCAGTTTAGGACCAAACTATGGCTACACCTTC. Protein product: CASSLGPNYGYTF.

The V call is TRBV5-1, the J call TRBJ2-5, with a weak D call TRBD2 (5 bases). With 4 bases removed from V and 1 base from J, the gap between germline ends came to 11 bases. CDR3 length: 14 amino acids. The germline V gene has CDR1 SGHRS and CDR2 YFSETQ. The CDR3 loop reads CASSHIAFQETQYF. CDR3 bases: TGCGCCAGCAGCCACATAGCGTTCCAAGAGACCCAGTACTTC.

V usage is TRBV30 and J usage is TRBJ1-3; D gene ambiguous. This CDR3 contains 14 residues. V was pared by 1 base and J by 2 bases, with 9 bases between. Looked up from germline, CDR1 is GTSNPN and CDR2 is SVGIG (reference sequence). CDR3 region: CAWSAGSAGNTIYF. DNA of the CDR3: TGTGCCTGGAGTGCCGGTAGTGCTGGAAACACCATATATTTT. The full variable domain, its missing parts supplied by reference TRBV30 and TRBJ1-3, is SQTIHQWPATLVQPVGSPLSLECTVEGTSNPNLYWYRQAAGRGLQLLFYSVGIGQISSEVPQNLSASRPQDRQFILSSKKLLLSDSGFYLCAWSAGSAGNTIYFGEGSWLTVV.

This chain links TRBV6-5 with TRBJ2-5; TRBD2 is a possible D gene (5 bases). Trimming took off 5 bases at V and 2 bases at J, with 9 bases between the two ends. The germline CDR1 and CDR2 sequences are MNHEY and SVGAGI. The length of the CDR3 is 13 residues. CDR3 sequence (DNA): TGTGCCAGCAGTAACAGCGGTCAAGAGACCCAGTACTTC. The encoded protein is CASSNSGQETQYF.

The chain carries TRBV4-2 and TRBJ2-7; 11 bases align to TRBD2. The V segment lost 2 bases and the J segment 7 bases; nucleotides outside the gene matches: 10. The germline CDR1 and CDR2 sequences are LGHNA and YNFKEQ. This CDR3 has 16 residues. The CDR3 bases are TGTGCCAGCAGCCAACTTGGGACTAGCGGCCCCGCGGAGCAGTACTTC. It yields the protein CASSQLGTSGPAEQYF.

The chain uses TRBV30 and TRBJ2-5; 12 bases fit TRBD2. Germline loops: CDR1 GTSNPN, CDR2 SVGIG (reference sequence). The CDR3 consists of 14 residues. V was pared by 3 bases and J by 1 base, with 0 bases of the junction left unmatched. The CDR3 is CAWRGLAGQETQYF. Written as DNA, the CDR3 is TGTGCCTGGAGGGGACTAGCGGGCCAAGAGACCCAGTACTTC.

The chain uses TRBV6-6 and TRBJ2-7; 10 bases are a match to TRBD1. The CDR3 has 14 residues. Germline CDR1 reads MNHNY; CDR2 reads SVGAGI (reference sequence). Trimming cost V 5 bases and J 3 bases; bases outside gene matches: 4. The CDR3 DNA reads as TGTGCCAGCAGTATCCGGGACAGGGGCTACGAGCAGTACTTC. It translates to CASSIRDRGYEQYF.

The V gene is TRBV18, the J gene TRBJ1-1; D may be TRBD1 (6 bases). Trimming took 6 bases from V and 6 from J, leaving 14 bases between them. Germline CDR1 reads KGHSH; CDR2 reads LQKENI. This CDR3 has 13 residues. CDR3 sequence (DNA): TGTGCCAGCTCGACGGGGGCCTCACCTGAAGCTTTCTTT. It encodes CASSTGASPEAFF.

The chain employs TRBV6-6 and TRBJ2-2; D remains ambiguous. CDR3 length: 14 residues. Deletions cut 6 bases from V and 0 bases from J, with 8 bases between. CDR1 MNHNY and CDR2 SVGAGI come from the germline V gene (reference sequence). The chain's CDR3 is CASREQPNTGELFF. In DNA, the CDR3 is TGTGCCAGCAGGGAACAGCCGAACACCGGGGAGCTGTTTTTT.

As for this clone: One base away lies a much larger clone, so this may be a sequencing read error. Other nucleotide sequences from this sample produce the same CDR3. The chain has TRBV9 and TRBJ2-1, with D uncertain. There are 11 residues in the CDR3. Germline values: CDR1 SGDLS, CDR2 YYNGEE. Trimming took off 0 bases at V and 10 bases at J, with 5 bases between the two ends. The CDR3 DNA follows: TGTGCCAGCAGCGTAGAAGGGGAGCAGTTCTTC. Translation gives CASSVEGEQFF.

Here the CDR3 DNA reads TGTGCCAGCAGCCCAGGACTAGCTGGCTACGAGCAGTACTTC. Amino acids: CASSPGLAGYEQYF. V gene TRBV7-2 combines with J gene TRBJ2-7, with 8 bases matching TRBD2. Losses at the gene ends were 5 bases for V and 3 bases for J; bases not matched to a gene: 6. CDR1 SGHTA and CDR2 FQGNSA come from the germline V gene. The CDR3 totals 14 residues.

The J gene is TRBJ1-1, the V gene TRBV19; D uncertain. The germline V and J ends were trimmed by 6 bases and 4 bases, with 9 bases remaining between them. The CDR3 covers 12 residues. Germline V gene data show CDR1 as LNHDA and CDR2 as SQIVND (reference sequence). As DNA, the CDR3 is TGTGCCAGTAGCTTTGCGAGCACTGAAGCTTTCTTT. Encoded protein: CASSFASTEAFF.

The CDR3 protein is CASSLTLFGTAYNEQFF. DNA for the CDR3: TGTGCCAGCAGCTTGACCCTCTTCGGGACGGCATACAATGAGCAGTTCTTC. The J gene is TRBJ2-1, the V gene TRBV5-4; TRBD1 or TRBD2 may be the D gene (5 bases each). This CDR3 spans 17 amino acids. Germline V lookup: CDR1 SGHNT, CDR2 YYREEE (reference sequence). Trimming removed 1 base at V and 4 bases at J, with 18 bases between.

The chain couples TRBV27 to TRBJ2-3; D is uncertain. Germline V gives CDR1 MNHEY, CDR2 SMNVEV (reference sequence). This CDR3 is built from 14 residues. Trimming pared 0 bases from V and 2 bases from J, leaving 6 bases between. CDR3 bases: TGTGCCAGCAGTTTATCTTGGTTCACAGATACGCAGTATTTT. Protein sequence: CASSLSWFTDTQYF.

V gene TRBV27 combines with J gene TRBJ2-7; D remains unclear. V dropped 2 bases and J dropped 0 bases, with 11 bases sitting between them. Germline loops: CDR1 MNHEY, CDR2 SMNVEV (reference sequence). There are 15 residues in the CDR3. The chain's CDR3 is CASSLGSRSSYEQYF. The CDR3 DNA follows: TGTGCCAGCAGTTTAGGGTCCAGGAGCTCCTACGAGCAGTACTTC.

The rearrangement links TRBV29-1 to TRBJ2-5; D is uncertain. Germline-derived CDR1 and CDR2 are SQVTM and ANQGSEA. CDR3 length: 13 residues. Deletions cut 7 bases from V and 4 bases from J, with 16 bases between. CDR3 coding DNA: TGCAGCGCAGCCCGTGATAGGGCAGAGACCCAGTACTTC. Protein product: CSAARDRAETQYF.

This chain connects TRBV6-6 to TRBJ2-7; 8 nucleotides agree with TRBD2. CDR1 and CDR2 from the germline V gene are MNHNY and SVGAGI (reference sequence). The V and J ends lost 2 bases and 3 bases, in that order; junction bases with no gene match: 6. The CDR3 has 15 amino acids. The CDR3 loop reads CASSYNAGGLYEQYF. CDR3 DNA: TGTGCCAGCAGTTACAATGCGGGAGGTCTCTACGAGCAGTACTTC.

The V call is TRBV7-2, the J call TRBJ1-5, with TRBD1 identical over 7 bases. The CDR3 spans 15 residues. Germline V CDR1 and CDR2: SGHTA, FQGNSA. The V gene end was trimmed by 3 bases and the J gene end by 4 bases; junction bases not matched to a gene: 6. The CDR3: CASSFATGRNQPQHF. The CDR3 DNA is TGTGCCAGCAGCTTCGCGACAGGGAGGAATCAGCCCCAGCATTTT.

Here the CDR3 DNA reads TGCGCCAGCAGCTTGGGGGGGGCTGCCACCTACGAGCAGTACTTC. Protein sequence: CASSLGGAATYEQYF. This sequence joins TRBV5-1 and TRBJ2-7; tentatively, D is TRBD1 or TRBD2 (6 bases each). Per the germline V gene, CDR1 is SGHRS and CDR2 is YFSETQ. Trimming left V 0 bases short and J 2 bases short, with 12 bases between. The CDR3 is made up of 15 amino acids.

This rearrangement joins TRBV7-9 to TRBJ2-5; tentative D call: TRBD2 (6 bases). V gave up 6 bases and J gave up 4 bases, with 15 bases separating them. From germline, CDR1 is SEHNR and CDR2 FQNEAQ (reference sequence). The CDR3 covers 14 residues. CDR3 in amino acids: CASRSRELAETQYF. In nucleotides, the CDR3 is TGTGCCAGCAGGTCCCGGGAGTTGGCAGAGACCCAGTACTTC.